This T cell receptor beta chain was retrieved from a study of control samples from healthy donors and cancer patients. Sequencing used immunoSEQ multiplex PCR; TCRdb keeps in-frame clones, though not all of them. The sample lists 180,000 or so clones; around 91% were seen once. Sequenced input: blood. This TCR was recovered from a woman aged 25 to 39 in good health.

DNA of the CDR3: TGTGCCAGCAGCTTCAGTTCGGCCTTATACGAGCAGTACTTC. As protein: CASSFSSALYEQYF. The chain joins TRBV11-3 to TRBJ2-7; D remains ambiguous. Germline V gene sequence: CDR1 SGHNT, CDR2 YENEEA. CDR3 length: 14 residues. V was shortened by 3 bases and J by 4 bases, with 13 bases between the two germline ends.